The next 8 T cell receptor beta chains were all read from a single sample in a study of CXCR3-negative and CXCR3-positive naive CD8 T cells. The TRB cDNA libraries were prepared by 5' RACE with UMI labels. With the 5' RACE reads reprocessed, TCRdb shows one record per CDR3 protein and no DNA. The listing records under 85,000 distinct CDR3 sequences. The sequencing input was naive CXCR3- CD8+ T cells from blood. Subset reported: CD45RO-CCR7+CD27+CD95- naive CD8+ T cells lacking CXCR3 (TNR3-). These receptors were collected from a human donor in good health. Some clones in this sample may be carry-over from other donors' samples.

This chain links TRBV19 with TRBJ2-2. The germline CDR1 and CDR2 sequences are LNHDA and SQIVND (reference sequence). This CDR3 comprises 14 residues. The CDR3: CASSMTLVTGELFF.

V gene TRBV21-1 combines with J gene TRBJ2-1; there is no DNA to check the TCRdb D call of TRBD2. TRBV21-1 is a recognized pseudogene. This CDR3 has 13 residues. The CDR3 sequence is CASHQTGTSREFF.

V usage is TRBV6-5 and J usage is TRBJ2-1; without DNA, the TCRdb call of TRBD1 cannot be checked. The CDR3 covers 16 residues. Looked up from germline, CDR1 is MNHEY and CDR2 is SVGAGI. CDR3 loop: CASSSFPGTGDNEQFF.

The rearrangement uses TRBV7-9 and TRBJ2-2. CDR1 is SEHNR and CDR2 is FQNEAQ in the germline V gene (reference sequence). This CDR3 is built from 13 residues. This chain's CDR3 is CASSPVDTGELFF. The full variable domain, with the rest looked up from reference TRBV7-9 and TRBJ2-2, is DTGVSQNPRHKITKRGQNVTFRCDPISEHNRLYWYRQTLGQGPEFLTYFQNEAQLEKSRLLSDRFSAERPKGSFSTLEIQRTEQGDSAMYLCASSPVDTGELFFGEGSRLTVL.

This chain links TRBV28 with TRBJ2-7. Germline-derived CDR1 and CDR2 are MDHEN and SYDVKM. The CDR3 has 14 amino acids. The CDR3: CASSFADSSYEQYF.

Here the CDR3 reads CASSPCSRQVPQHF. This chain uses TRBV18 with TRBJ1-5; without DNA, the TCRdb call of TRBD1 cannot be checked. CDR1 and CDR2 (germline): KGHSH, LQKENI. The CDR3 is made up of 14 amino acids.

The chain is built from TRBV7-9 and TRBJ1-4; the D gene TCRdb calls, TRBD1, cannot be checked with no DNA. The germline CDR1 and CDR2 sequences are SEHNR and FQNEAQ (reference sequence). The CDR3 runs 16 residues. The CDR3 region is CASSSTRTAANEKLFF.

The J gene is TRBJ2-7, the V gene TRBV24-1; as DNA is missing, the TRBD1 call by TCRdb cannot be tested. This CDR3 is 14 amino acids long. The germline CDR1 and CDR2 sequences are KGHDR and SFDVKD. CDR3 region: CATSAAGASYEQYF.